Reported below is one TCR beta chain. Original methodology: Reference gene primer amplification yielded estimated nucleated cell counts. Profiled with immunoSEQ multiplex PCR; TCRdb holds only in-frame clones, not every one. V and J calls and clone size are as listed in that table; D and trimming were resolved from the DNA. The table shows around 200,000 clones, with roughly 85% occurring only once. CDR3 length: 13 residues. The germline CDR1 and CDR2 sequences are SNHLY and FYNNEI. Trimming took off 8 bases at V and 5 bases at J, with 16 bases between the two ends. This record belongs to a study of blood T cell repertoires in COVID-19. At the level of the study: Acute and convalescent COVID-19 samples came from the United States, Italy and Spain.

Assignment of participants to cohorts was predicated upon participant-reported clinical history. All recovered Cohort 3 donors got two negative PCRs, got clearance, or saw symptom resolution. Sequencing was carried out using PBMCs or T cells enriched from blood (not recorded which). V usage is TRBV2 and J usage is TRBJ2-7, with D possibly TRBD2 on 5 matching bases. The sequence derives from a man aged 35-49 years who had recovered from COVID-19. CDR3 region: CASDYGPGNEQYF. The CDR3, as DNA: TGTGCCAGCGACTATGGCCCGGGGAACGAGCAGTACTTC.